The next 10 T cell receptor beta chains were all read from a single sample in a study of long-term antiretroviral therapy in people with HIV (dated by TCRdb to 2022 to 2024). The immunoSEQ hsTCRB v3.0 assay was used at survey level resolution for TRB variable region sequencing. Held by TCRdb, this immuneACCESS table contains in-frame sequences only and omits some clones. Under half of the omission traces to an unresolved V gene where checked; the cause of the rest is unknown. This sample is represented by around 38,000 clones; about 94% of them were singletons. In total, the top ten clones hold roughly 2.2% of the sample. The material sequenced was unsorted PBMCs, taken around 9.2 years after starting antiretroviral therapy. The receptors here all came from a man under 40 with HIV.

The chain recombines TRBV5-6 with TRBJ2-7, with 8 bases aligning to TRBD1. With 3 bases clipped from V and 3 bases from J, the junction kept 8 bases outside the gene matches. Germline CDR1 reads SGHDT; CDR2 reads YYEEEE. CDR3 length: 15 amino acids. CDR3 amino acids: CASSSGTGKFYEQYV. CDR3 DNA: TGTGCCAGCAGCTCCGGGACAGGTAAATTCTACGAGCAGTACGTC.

The V call is TRBV10-3, the J call TRBJ2-3, with D perhaps TRBD2 (7 bases). This CDR3 comprises 15 residues. Germline CDR1 ENHRY, CDR2 SYGVKD. The V and J ends lost 4 bases and 2 bases respectively, with 13 bases between them. CDR3 loop: CAISVWGGHTDTQYF. In DNA form, the CDR3 reads TGTGCCATCAGTGTTTGGGGGGGCCACACAGATACGCAGTATTTT.

The chain combines TRBV19 with TRBJ2-4, with D perhaps TRBD2 (6 bases). Germline CDR1 reads LNHDA; CDR2 reads SQIVND (reference sequence). This CDR3 has 13 amino acids. Trimming removed 6 bases from V and 3 bases from J, with 9 bases in between. The CDR3 spells CASRSGVKNIQYF. The CDR3 DNA sequence: TGTGCCAGTAGGTCGGGAGTCAAAAACATTCAGTACTTC.

The chain links TRBV18 to TRBJ1-1, with a weak D call TRBD1 (5 bases). The V gene lost 3 bases and the J gene lost 3 bases, with 11 bases spanning the gap. In germline, CDR1 is KGHSH, CDR2 LQKENI. This CDR3 spans 14 amino acids. CDR3 sequence: CASSPERGDTEAFF. In DNA, the CDR3 is TGTGCCAGCTCACCTGAGCGGGGGGACACTGAAGCTTTCTTT.

This clone occurred once. The rearrangement joins TRBV19 to TRBJ1-5; TRBD1 is a possible D gene (6 bases). CDR1 and CDR2 (germline): LNHDA, SQIVND (reference sequence). The length of the CDR3 is 16 residues. Trimming removed 5 bases at V and 3 bases at J, with 17 bases between. CDR3 nucleotide sequence: TGTGCCAGTAGTTCACAGGGATGGTACGACAATCAGCCCCAGCATTTT. It encodes CASSSQGWYDNQPQHF.

The rearrangement uses TRBV19 and TRBJ1-5; TRBD1 is a possible D gene (5 bases). The CDR3 has 16 amino acids. The germline V and J ends were trimmed by 2 bases and 3 bases, with 14 bases remaining between them. Germline V gene lookup returns CDR1 LNHDA and CDR2 SQIVND (reference sequence). CDR3 residues: CASSISRDYDNQPQHF. CDR3 sequence (DNA): TGTGCCAGTAGTATATCGAGGGACTATGACAATCAGCCCCAGCATTTT.

This chain joins TRBV2 and TRBJ1-6, with D perhaps matching TRBD1 (6 bases). CDR3 length: 16 amino acids. Germline-derived CDR1 and CDR2 are SNHLY and FYNNEI. Trimming took off 5 bases at V and 0 bases at J, with 11 bases between the two ends. CDR3 sequence reads: CASSTDRSSYNSPLHF. CDR3 bases: TGTGCCAGCAGTACCGACAGGAGCTCCTATAATTCACCCCTCCACTTT.

The chain joins TRBV7-9 to TRBJ1-5, with TRBD1 as a possible D gene (6 bases). The CDR3 loop spans 14 amino acids. The germline V gene encodes CDR1 SEHNR and CDR2 FQNEAQ (reference sequence). Trimming pared 5 bases from V and 5 bases from J, leaving 13 bases between. CDR3 nucleotide sequence: TGTGCCAGCAGCCTCCATTCAGGGGATCAGCCCCAGCATTTT. Translation gives CASSLHSGDQPQHF.

This chain uses TRBV7-9 with TRBJ1-1; D call uncertain. The CDR3 is made up of 13 amino acids. Germline V gene sequence: CDR1 SEHNR, CDR2 FQNEAQ (reference sequence). V lost 5 bases and J lost 1, with 8 bases in between. The CDR3 DNA follows: TGTGCCAGCAGCGAAACAGAGAACACTGAAGCTTTCTTT. Residues: CASSETENTEAFF.

The V call is TRBV6-5, the J call TRBJ2-1; possible D gene TRBD2, 6 bases. V was shortened by 11 bases and J by 4 bases, with 15 bases between the two germline ends. CDR3 length: 13 amino acids. Germline values: CDR1 MNHEY, CDR2 SVGAGI. CDR3 sequence (DNA): TGTGCCTCCAGCCGGGGGTCTTACAATGAGCAGTTCTTC. Its translation is CASSRGSYNEQFF.